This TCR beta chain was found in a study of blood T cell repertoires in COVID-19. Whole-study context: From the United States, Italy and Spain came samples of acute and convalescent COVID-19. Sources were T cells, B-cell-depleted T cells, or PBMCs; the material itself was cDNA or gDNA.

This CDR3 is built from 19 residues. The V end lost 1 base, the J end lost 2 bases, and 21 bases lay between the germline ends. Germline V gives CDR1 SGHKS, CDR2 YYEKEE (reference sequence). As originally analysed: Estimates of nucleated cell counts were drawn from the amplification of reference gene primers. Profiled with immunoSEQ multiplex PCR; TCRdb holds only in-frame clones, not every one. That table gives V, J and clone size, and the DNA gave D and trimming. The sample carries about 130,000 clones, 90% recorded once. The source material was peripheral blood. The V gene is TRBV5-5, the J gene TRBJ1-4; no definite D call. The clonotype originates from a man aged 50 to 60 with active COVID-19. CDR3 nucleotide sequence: TGTGCCAGCAGCTTGTTTGCGCTCCTTTCGGCGGCTACTAATGAAAAACTGTTTTTT. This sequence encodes CASSLFALLSAATNEKLFF.